The T cell receptor (beta chain) under discussion was sequenced for a study of blood T cell repertoires in COVID-19. Study-level background: Both acute and convalescent COVID-19 samples were obtained from the United States, Italy and Spain. In each case, the material was cDNA or gDNA derived from T cells, B-cell-depleted T cells, or PBMCs.

The CDR3 has 13 residues. From germline, CDR1 is SGHVS and CDR2 FQNEAQ. J gave up 8 bases and V 5 bases, and 7 bases lay outside the gene matches. The repertoire was sequenced with immunoSEQ multiplex PCR; TCRdb's copy has only in-frame clones and lacks some. This sample has roughly 260,000 clones, with around 87% found just once. Across 24 US areas, participants ranged in age from about 18 to 89 years. This receptor was identified in a woman aged 25 to 45 with acute COVID-19. This chain uses TRBV7-8 with TRBJ1-2, with 8 nucleotides matching TRBD1. The sequencing input was PBMCs or T cells enriched from blood (not recorded which). The CDR3, as DNA: TGTGCCAGCAGCCCGCAACAGGGGGTGGGCTACACCTTC. Its protein is CASSPQQGVGYTF.